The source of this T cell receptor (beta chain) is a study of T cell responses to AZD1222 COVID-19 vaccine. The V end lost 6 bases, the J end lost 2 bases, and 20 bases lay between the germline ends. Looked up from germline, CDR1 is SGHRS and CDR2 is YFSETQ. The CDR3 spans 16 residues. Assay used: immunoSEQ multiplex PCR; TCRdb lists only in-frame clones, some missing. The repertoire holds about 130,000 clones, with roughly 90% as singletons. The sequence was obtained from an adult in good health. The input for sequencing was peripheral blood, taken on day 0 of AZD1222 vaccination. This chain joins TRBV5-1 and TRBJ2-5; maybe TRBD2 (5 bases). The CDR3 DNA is TGCGCCAGCACCCTTGCCCCGGGGTCGGGTCAAGAGACCCAGTACTTC. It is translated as CASTLAPGSGQETQYF.